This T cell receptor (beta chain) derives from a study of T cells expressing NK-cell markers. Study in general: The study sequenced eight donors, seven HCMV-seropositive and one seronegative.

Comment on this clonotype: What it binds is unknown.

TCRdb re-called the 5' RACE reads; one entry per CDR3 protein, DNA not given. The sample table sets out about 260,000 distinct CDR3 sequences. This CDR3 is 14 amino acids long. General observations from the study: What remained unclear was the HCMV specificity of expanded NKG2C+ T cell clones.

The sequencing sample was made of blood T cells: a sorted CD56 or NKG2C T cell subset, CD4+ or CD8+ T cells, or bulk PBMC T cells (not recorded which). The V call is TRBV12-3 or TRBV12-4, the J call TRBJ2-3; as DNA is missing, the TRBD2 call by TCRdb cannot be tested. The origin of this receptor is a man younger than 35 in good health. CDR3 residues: CASSFGRDGDTQYF.